What follows describes a single T cell receptor beta chain. This CDR3 has 16 residues. Germline values: CDR1 SGHRS, CDR2 YFSETQ. The data stem from a study of T cells expressing NK-cell markers. Study-level information: Seven donors tested HCMV-seropositive and one tested seronegative among the eight sequenced.

With the 5' RACE reads reprocessed, TCRdb shows one record per CDR3 protein and no DNA. The sample yields about 390,000 distinct CDR3 sequences, of which the top ten take up about 10%. The sample comprised blood T cells: a sorted CD56 or NKG2C T cell subset, CD4+ or CD8+ T cells, or bulk PBMC T cells (not recorded which). This sequence originates from a woman aged 45 to 65 in good health. J is TRBJ1-3 and V is TRBV5-1. The CDR3: CASSLKPGDSGNTIYF.